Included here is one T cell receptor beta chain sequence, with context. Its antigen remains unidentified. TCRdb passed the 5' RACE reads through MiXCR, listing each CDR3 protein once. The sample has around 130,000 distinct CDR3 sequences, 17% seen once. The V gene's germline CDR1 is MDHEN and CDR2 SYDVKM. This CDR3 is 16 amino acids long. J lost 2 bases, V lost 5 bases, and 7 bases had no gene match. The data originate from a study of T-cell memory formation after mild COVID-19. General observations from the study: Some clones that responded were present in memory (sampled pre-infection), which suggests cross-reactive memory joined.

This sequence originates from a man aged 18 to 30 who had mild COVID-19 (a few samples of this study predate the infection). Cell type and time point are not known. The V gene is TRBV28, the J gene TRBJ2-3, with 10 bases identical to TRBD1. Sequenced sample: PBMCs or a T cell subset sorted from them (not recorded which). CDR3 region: CASSEMGQGHTDTQYF. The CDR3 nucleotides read TGTGCCAGCAGTGAGATGGGACAGGGGCACACAGATACGCAGTATTTT.